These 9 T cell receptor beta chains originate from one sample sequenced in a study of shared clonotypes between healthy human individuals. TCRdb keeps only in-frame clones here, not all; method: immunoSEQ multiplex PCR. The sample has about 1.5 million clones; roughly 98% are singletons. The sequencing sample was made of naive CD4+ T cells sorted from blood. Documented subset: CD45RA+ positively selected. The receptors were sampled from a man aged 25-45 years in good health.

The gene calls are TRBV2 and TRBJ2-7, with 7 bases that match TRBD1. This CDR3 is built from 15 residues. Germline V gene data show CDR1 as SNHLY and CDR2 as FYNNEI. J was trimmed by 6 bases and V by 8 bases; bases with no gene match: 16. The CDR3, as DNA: TGTGCCAGCGATAGACAGGGTTTCGCTTCTACCGAGCAGTACTTC. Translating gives CASDRQGFASTEQYF.

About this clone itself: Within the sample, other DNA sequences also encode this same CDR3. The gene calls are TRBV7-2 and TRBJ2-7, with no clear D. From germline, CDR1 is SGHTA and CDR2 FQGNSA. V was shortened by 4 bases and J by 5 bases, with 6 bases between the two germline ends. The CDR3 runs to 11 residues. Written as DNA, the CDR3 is TGTGCCAGCAGCTCCCTTGACGAGCAGTACTTC. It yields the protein CASSSLDEQYF.

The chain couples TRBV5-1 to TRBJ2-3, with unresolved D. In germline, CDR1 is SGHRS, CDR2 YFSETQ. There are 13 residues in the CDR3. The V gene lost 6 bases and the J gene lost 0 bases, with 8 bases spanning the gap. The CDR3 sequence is CASNPSSTDTQYF. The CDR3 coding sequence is TGCGCCAGCAACCCGTCGAGCACAGATACGCAGTATTTT. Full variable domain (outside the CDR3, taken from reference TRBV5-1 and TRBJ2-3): KAGVTQTPRYLIKTRGQQVTLSCSPISGHRSVSWYQQTPGQGLQFLFEYFSETQRNKGNFPGRFSGRQFSNSRSEMNVSTLELGDSALYLCASNPSSTDTQYFGPGTRLTVL.

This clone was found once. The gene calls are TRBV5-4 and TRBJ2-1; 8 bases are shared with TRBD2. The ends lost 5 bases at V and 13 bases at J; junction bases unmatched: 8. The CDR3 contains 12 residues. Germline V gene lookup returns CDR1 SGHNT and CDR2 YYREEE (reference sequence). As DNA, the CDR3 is TGTGCCAGCAGTTCCGGGACTAGTCTACAGTTCTTC. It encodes CASSSGTSLQFF.

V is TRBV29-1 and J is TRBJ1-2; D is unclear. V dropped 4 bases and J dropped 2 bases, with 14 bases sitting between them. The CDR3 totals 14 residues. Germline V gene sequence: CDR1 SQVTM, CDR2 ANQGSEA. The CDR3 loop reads CSVVPGVLNYGYTF. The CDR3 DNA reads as TGCAGCGTTGTGCCCGGTGTGCTAAACTATGGCTACACCTTC.

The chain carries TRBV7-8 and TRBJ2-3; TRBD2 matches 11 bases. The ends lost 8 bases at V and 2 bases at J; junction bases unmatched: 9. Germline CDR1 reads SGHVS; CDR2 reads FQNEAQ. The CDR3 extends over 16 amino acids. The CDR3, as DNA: TGTGCCAGCCCCCCCGGGACTAGCGGTCTCACAGATACGCAGTATTTT. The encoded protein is CASPPGTSGLTDTQYF.

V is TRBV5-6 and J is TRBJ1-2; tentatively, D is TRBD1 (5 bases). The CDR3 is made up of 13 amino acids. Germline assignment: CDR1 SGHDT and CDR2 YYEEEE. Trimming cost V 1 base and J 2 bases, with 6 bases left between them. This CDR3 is CASSLPGNYGYTF. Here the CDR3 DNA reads TGTGCCAGCAGCTTGCCAGGGAACTATGGCTACACCTTC.

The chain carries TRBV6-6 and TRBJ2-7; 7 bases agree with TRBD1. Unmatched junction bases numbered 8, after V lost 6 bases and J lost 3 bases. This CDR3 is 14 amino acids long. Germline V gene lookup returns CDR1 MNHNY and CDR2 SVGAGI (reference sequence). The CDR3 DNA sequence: TGTGCCAGCAGGCTTCCCGGGACAGACTACGAGCAGTACTTC. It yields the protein CASRLPGTDYEQYF.

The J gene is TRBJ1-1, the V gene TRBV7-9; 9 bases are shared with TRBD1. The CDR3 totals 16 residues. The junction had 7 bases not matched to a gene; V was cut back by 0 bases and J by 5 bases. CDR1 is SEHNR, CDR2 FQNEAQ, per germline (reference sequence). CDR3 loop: CASSLASGTGITEAFF. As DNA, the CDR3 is TGTGCCAGCAGCTTAGCCTCCGGGACAGGGATTACTGAAGCTTTCTTT.